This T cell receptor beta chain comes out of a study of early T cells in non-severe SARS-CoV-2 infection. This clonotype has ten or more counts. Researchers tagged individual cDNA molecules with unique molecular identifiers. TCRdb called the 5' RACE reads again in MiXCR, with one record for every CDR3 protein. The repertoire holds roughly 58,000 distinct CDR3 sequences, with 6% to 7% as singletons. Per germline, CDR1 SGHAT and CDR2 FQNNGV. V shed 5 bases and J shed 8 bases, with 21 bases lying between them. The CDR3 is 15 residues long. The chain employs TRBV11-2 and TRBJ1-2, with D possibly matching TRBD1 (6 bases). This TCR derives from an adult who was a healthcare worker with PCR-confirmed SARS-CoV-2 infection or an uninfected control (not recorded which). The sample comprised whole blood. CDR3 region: CASSNLQRGQVGYTF. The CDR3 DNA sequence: TGTGCCAGCAGCAACCTACAACGGGGGCAGGTGGGCTACACCTTC.